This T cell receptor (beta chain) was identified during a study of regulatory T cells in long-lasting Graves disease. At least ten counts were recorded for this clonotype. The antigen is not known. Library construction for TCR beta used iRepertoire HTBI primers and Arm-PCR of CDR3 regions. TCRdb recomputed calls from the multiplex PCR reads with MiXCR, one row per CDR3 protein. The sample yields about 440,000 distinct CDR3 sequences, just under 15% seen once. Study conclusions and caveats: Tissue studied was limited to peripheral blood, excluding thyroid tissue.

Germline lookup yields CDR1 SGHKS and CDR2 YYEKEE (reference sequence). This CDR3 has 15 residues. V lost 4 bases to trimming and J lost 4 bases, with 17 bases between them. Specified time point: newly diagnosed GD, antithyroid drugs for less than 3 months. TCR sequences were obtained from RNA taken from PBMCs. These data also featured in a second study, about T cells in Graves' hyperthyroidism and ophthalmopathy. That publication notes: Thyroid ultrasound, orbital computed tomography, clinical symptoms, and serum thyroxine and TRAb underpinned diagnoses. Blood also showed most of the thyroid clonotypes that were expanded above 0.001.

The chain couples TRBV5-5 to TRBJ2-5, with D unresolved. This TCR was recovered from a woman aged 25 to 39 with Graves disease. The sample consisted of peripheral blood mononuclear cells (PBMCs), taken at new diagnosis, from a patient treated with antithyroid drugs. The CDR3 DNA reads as TGTGCCAGCAGCGGAAATGAGCCGAGGCGAGAGACCCAGTACTTC. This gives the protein CASSGNEPRRETQYF. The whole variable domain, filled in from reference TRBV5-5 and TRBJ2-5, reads DAGVTQSPTHLIKTRGQQVTLRCSPISGHKSVSWYQQVLGQGPQFIFQYYEKEERGRGNFPDRFSARQFPNYSSELNVNALLLGDSALYLCASSGNEPRRETQYFGPGTRLLVL.